Each of the 26 T cell receptor beta chains below was sequenced from the same sample in a study of molecular identifiers for immune sequencing clone quantification. In TCRdb, the PCR reads were re-called with MiXCR into one record per CDR3 protein. The table lists approximately 500,000 distinct CDR3 sequences, about a fifth of them singletons. Material for sequencing was naive CD8+ T cells from blood, with Jurkat cell RNA spiked in. Subset: FACS-sorted CD8+CD4-CCR7+CD45RA+ naive T cells. These receptors all stem from a human donor in good health. Some libraries in this study had Jurkat cell RNA spiked in.

The rearrangement uses TRBV12-3 or TRBV12-4 and TRBJ2-5; the D is unclear. Trimming took off 4 bases at V and 1 base at J, with 7 bases between the two ends. The CDR3 covers 13 residues. The CDR3 coding sequence is TGTGCCAGCAGTTCCCGACCCCAAGAGACCCAGTACTTC. Its translation is CASSSRPQETQYF.

This clonotype was observed a few times. The CDR3 sequence: CASSLRGSGGLRLTDTQYF. The CDR3 DNA is TGTGCCAGCAGTTTGAGGGGTAGCGGGGGCCTGCGCCTCACAGATACGCAGTATTTT. This sequence joins TRBV12-3 or TRBV12-4 and TRBJ2-3, with 9 bases identical to TRBD2. V lost 3 bases to trimming and J lost 2 bases; unmatched junction nucleotides: 15. This CDR3 region has 19 residues.

This clonotype was picked up a small number of times. The chain has TRBV30 and TRBJ2-3; 7 nucleotides agree with TRBD2. CDR3 length: 13 residues. The junction had 4 bases not matched to a gene; V was cut back by 4 bases and J by 3 bases. The germline CDR1 and CDR2 sequences are GTSNPN and SVGIG (reference sequence). The DNA for the CDR3 is TGTGCCTGGACAGGGACTATGACAGATACGCAGTATTTT. It specifies CAWTGTMTDTQYF.

In regard to this clonotype: A much more abundant neighbour one base away suggests this may be a read error. V and J are TRBV5-4 and TRBJ2-3, with 9 positions matching TRBD2. In germline, CDR1 is SGHNT, CDR2 YYREEE (reference sequence). The CDR3 length is 15 residues. Here the CDR3 DNA reads TGTGCCAGCGGCTTGGGGACTAGCAACACAGATACGCAGTATTTT. Protein product: CASGLGTSNTDTQYF.

Comment on this clonotype: A single base separates this from a much larger clone, so it may be a read error. The chain is built from TRBV25-1 and TRBJ2-3; D possibly corresponds to TRBD2 (5 bases). Germline CDR1 MGHDK, CDR2 SYGVNS. CDR3 size: 10 residues. CDR3 coding DNA: TGTGCCAGCGAGGAGGATACGCGGTATTTT. This translates into CASEEDTRYF.

About this clonotype itself: Compared with germline, one end of the junction differs, possibly owing to a read error. V gene TRBV5-1 combines with J gene TRBJ2-7, with 10 bases identical to TRBD1. The CDR3 length is 12 residues. CDR1 is SGHRS, CDR2 YFSETQ, per germline. CDR3: CASGTGDYEQHF. CDR3 in DNA: TGCGCCAGTGGGACAGGGGACTACGAGCAGCACTTC.

This clonotype has only a few counts. The V and J genes are TRBV9 and TRBJ2-7, with TRBD2 matching 8 bases. CDR1 and CDR2 (germline): SGDLS, YYNGEE. The length of the CDR3 is 15 residues. Losses at the gene ends were 2 bases for V and 5 bases for J; bases not matched to a gene: 9. This CDR3 reads CASSVGGVYVHEQYF. The CDR3 DNA sequence: TGTGCCAGCAGCGTCGGGGGGGTCTATGTCCACGAGCAGTACTTC.

This clonotype was observed a few times. This chain links TRBV4-3 with TRBJ1-1, with a possible D match to TRBD1 (5 bases). The CDR3 is made up of 13 amino acids. From germline, CDR1 is LGHNA and CDR2 YSLEER. Trimming stripped 1 base from V and 7 bases from J, with 10 bases between. CDR3 in amino acids: CASSQAGGGEAFF. In nucleotides, the CDR3 is TGCGCCAGCAGCCAAGCCGGGGGAGGTGAAGCTTTCTTT.

This clonotype was found many times. The V call is TRBV7-9, the J call TRBJ2-5; D gene unclear. The CDR3 extends over 13 amino acids. The germline V and J ends were trimmed by 1 base and 1 base, with 4 bases remaining between them. Germline CDR1 and CDR2: SEHNR and FQNEAQ (reference sequence). CDR3 DNA sequence: TGTGCCAGCAGCTTAGGGATCCAAGAGACCCAGTACTTC. It codes for CASSLGIQETQYF. The whole variable domain, filled in from reference TRBV7-9 and TRBJ2-5, reads DTGVSQNPRHKITKRGQNVTFRCDPISEHNRLYWYRQTLGQGPEFLTYFQNEAQLEKSRLLSDRFSAERPKGSFSTLEIQRTEQGDSAMYLCASSLGIQETQYFGPGTRLLVL.

This chain connects TRBV4-1 to TRBJ2-1, with TRBD2 matching over 8 bases. Germline V gene data show CDR1 as MGHRA and CDR2 as YSYEKL. The length of the CDR3 is 15 residues. V shed 0 bases and J 5 bases; nucleotides not matched to a gene: 3. The CDR3 here is CASSQELAGNNEQFF. In DNA form, the CDR3 reads TGCGCCAGCAGCCAAGAGTTAGCGGGAAACAATGAGCAGTTCTTC.

As to this clonotype: Just one base apart from a much larger clone, this may be a read error. This chain joins TRBV5-3 and TRBJ2-5; TRBD1 matches at 9 bases. TRBV5-3 is an open reading frame, and its role is uncertain. This CDR3 is 17 amino acids long. In nucleotides, the CDR3 is TGTGCCAGCAGCTTTAACGCAATGGACAGGGGTTTAGAGACCCAGTACTTC. Encoded protein: CASSFNAMDRGLETQYF.

This clonotype was observed at least ten times. The chain carries TRBV5-1 and TRBJ2-7; 7 bases line up with TRBD1. The CDR3 consists of 14 residues. V was pared by 4 bases and J by 2 bases, with 6 bases of the junction left unmatched. CDR1 SGHRS and CDR2 YFSETQ come from the germline V gene. CDR3 residues: CASSPRQGAYEQYF. CDR3 nucleotides: TGCGCCAGCAGCCCCCGACAGGGTGCCTACGAGCAGTACTTC.

This clonotype was seen a few times. The rearrangement uses TRBV5-8 and TRBJ2-3, with D unclear. There are 13 residues in the CDR3. V lost 2 bases and J 4 bases, leaving 8 bases between the germline ends. Germline lookup yields CDR1 SGHTS and CDR2 YDEGEE. The CDR3 bases are TGTGCCAGCAGCTTACGGATCGCAGATACGCAGTATTTT. Its translation is CASSLRIADTQYF.

This chain joins TRBV16 and TRBJ2-7; TRBD1 agrees at 8 bases. J gave up 4 bases and V 7 bases, and 12 bases lay outside the gene matches. The CDR3 has 15 residues. The germline V gene encodes CDR1 KGHSY and CDR2 FQNENV. Written as DNA, the CDR3 is TGTGCCAGCACCGGGGATAGGGACAGGAAATACGAGCAGTACTTC. Its translation is CASTGDRDRKYEQYF.

This clonotype was observed a handful of times. This chain links TRBV5-5 with TRBJ2-5; maybe TRBD2 (6 bases). V was pared by 3 bases and J by 2 bases, with 17 bases between. The CDR3 totals 16 residues. Germline V lookup: CDR1 SGHKS, CDR2 YYEKEE (reference sequence). The CDR3 loop is CASSWGVLSAQETQYF. The CDR3 DNA sequence: TGTGCCAGCAGCTGGGGGGTCCTCTCGGCTCAAGAGACCCAGTACTTC.

This clonotype was counted a few times. The chain uses TRBV4-3 and TRBJ2-7; 11 nucleotides agree with TRBD1. Germline values: CDR1 LGHNA, CDR2 YSLEER. The CDR3 is 15 amino acids. V lost 1 base and J lost 5; bases outside the gene matches: 4. DNA for the CDR3: TGCGCCAGCAGCCAAGGGACAGGGGGCTTCGACGAGCAGTACTTC. It yields the protein CASSQGTGGFDEQYF.

The chain combines TRBV6-2 or TRBV6-3 with TRBJ2-7; D is unclear. The CDR3 has 14 amino acids. Germline-derived CDR1 and CDR2 are MNHEY and SVGEGT. The V end lost 3 bases, the J end lost 2 bases, and 11 bases lay between the germline ends. In nucleotides, the CDR3 is TGTGCCAGCAGTTATCGCAACATAGCCTACGAGCAGTACTTC. The encoded protein is CASSYRNIAYEQYF.

This clonotype was counted many times. J is TRBJ2-7 and V is TRBV29-1; 10 nucleotides line up with TRBD1. The CDR3 extends over 13 amino acids. CDR1 and CDR2 (germline): SQVTM, ANQGSEA. The V gene end was trimmed by 2 bases and the J gene end by 6 bases; junction bases not matched to a gene: 4. CDR3 amino acids: CSVERGTGVEQYF. DNA of the CDR3: TGCAGCGTTGAAAGAGGGACAGGGGTCGAGCAGTACTTC.

Note on this clonotype: This clone may be a read error of a much larger clone one base away. The J gene is TRBJ2-6, the V gene TRBV7-9, with D possibly being TRBD2 (6 bases). Germline lookup yields CDR1 SEHNR and CDR2 FQNEAQ (reference sequence). This CDR3 region has 15 residues. The DNA of the CDR3 is TGTGCCAGCAGCCCCCCGGGGGTCGGGGCCAACGTCCAGACTTTC. Amino acid sequence: CASSPPGVGANVQTF. Full variable domain (remainder filled in from reference TRBV7-9 and TRBJ2-6): DTGVSQNPRHKITKRGQNVTFRCDPISEHNRLYWYRQTLGQGPEFLTYFQNEAQLEKSRLLSDRFSAERPKGSFSTLEIQRTEQGDSAMYLCASSPPGVGANVQTFGAGSRLTVL.

This clonotype appeared many times. The chain recombines TRBV4-3 with TRBJ1-3, with no clear D. The CDR3 extends over 14 amino acids. The V gene's germline CDR1 is LGHNA and CDR2 YSLEER. Trimming removed 3 bases at V and 0 bases at J, with 6 bases between. Here the CDR3 reads CASSQGFSGNTIYF. CDR3 bases: TGCGCCAGCAGCCAGGGTTTCTCTGGAAACACCATATATTTT.

As regards this clonotype: A clone one base away is much larger, so this may be a read error. The chain has TRBV7-9 and TRBJ2-7; unclear D gene. CDR1 and CDR2 (germline): SEHNR, FQNEAQ (reference sequence). The CDR3 consists of 13 residues. CDR3 in DNA: TGTGCCAGCAGCTTAGTTGCGAGCGACGAGCAGTGCTTC. Translation: CASSLVASDEQCF.

This clonotype occurred many times. This chain uses TRBV24-1 with TRBJ2-1; no firm D call. Trimming removed 1 base from V and 5 bases from J, with 5 bases in between. This CDR3 is built from 13 residues. Per the germline V gene, CDR1 is KGHDR and CDR2 is SFDVKD. The CDR3 DNA reads TGTGCCACCAGTGATTTCCCCCACAATGAGCAGTTCTTC. It translates to CATSDFPHNEQFF.

This clonotype was detected only a few times. This chain connects TRBV7-6 to TRBJ2-1; unclear D gene. The CDR3 is 11 amino acids. Germline CDR1 is SGHVS and CDR2 is FNYEAQ. Trimming pared 5 bases from V and 10 bases from J, leaving 9 bases between. This CDR3 reads CASSILVEQFF. CDR3 nucleotide sequence: TGTGCCAGCAGCATTCTTGTGGAGCAGTTCTTC.

The chain joins TRBV10-3 to TRBJ2-5; 8 nucleotides align to TRBD2. The CDR3 is 14 amino acids. V lost 6 bases to trimming and J lost 1 base; unmatched junction nucleotides: 4. The V gene's germline CDR1 is ENHRY and CDR2 SYGVKD. CDR3 coding DNA: TGTGCCATCAGCCGACTAGCGTCCCAAGAGACCCAGTACTTC. Its protein product is CAISRLASQETQYF.

CDR3 coding DNA: TGTGCCCGAACCCGCGCGGGGGGGGTCTACAATGAGCAGTTCTTC. It yields the protein CARTRAGGVYNEQFF. The chain has TRBV2 and TRBJ2-1; 9 bases are shared with TRBD2. The CDR3 is 15 amino acids. Germline assignment: CDR1 SNHLY and CDR2 FYNNEI. V lost 11 bases to trimming and J lost 3 bases; unmatched junction nucleotides: 11.

In this sample, this clonotype turned up many times. CDR3 loop: CASSQPGQGQETQYF. CDR3 nucleotides: TGCGCCAGCAGCCAACCGGGACAGGGACAAGAGACCCAGTACTTC. The chain recombines TRBV4-1 with TRBJ2-5; TRBD1 agrees at 9 bases. The V gene end was trimmed by 2 bases and the J gene end by 2 bases; junction bases not matched to a gene: 3. CDR1 MGHRA and CDR2 YSYEKL come from the germline V gene. This CDR3 comprises 15 residues.